One sample yielded the 9 T cell receptor beta chains listed below, sequenced in a study of response to subunit inactivated influenza vaccine. In TCRdb, the RT-PCR reads were re-called with MiXCR into one record per CDR3 protein. The table includes some 600,000 distinct CDR3 sequences, 12% to 15% detected once. The material sequenced was PBMCs from blood, taken 14 to 15 days before vaccination. The receptor source for this set is a man aged 45-65 years who received an inactivated influenza vaccine.

The V and J genes are TRBV20-1 and TRBJ1-2; D is unclear. CDR1 is DFQATT and CDR2 is SNEGSKA in the germline V gene (reference sequence). Deletions cut 0 bases from V and 2 bases from J, with 10 bases between. The CDR3 loop spans 14 amino acids. The CDR3 is CSARDLQDNYGYTF. Written as DNA, the CDR3 is TGCAGTGCTAGAGATCTCCAGGACAACTATGGCTACACCTTC.

This clonotype was observed a handful of times. J is TRBJ2-3 and V is TRBV3-1; TRBD2 aligns across 10 bases. V shed 2 bases, J shed 0 bases, and the junction held 5 bases outside the gene matches. This CDR3 has 17 amino acids. Germline loops: CDR1 LGHDT, CDR2 YNNKEL (reference sequence). CDR3 loop: CASSQKGLAASTDTQYF. CDR3 nucleotide sequence: TGTGCCAGCAGCCAAAAAGGACTAGCGGCAAGCACAGATACGCAGTATTTT.

This clonotype turned up a few times. The CDR3: CSARSSGHNSYEQYF. CDR3 nucleotides: TGCAGTGCTAGAAGTTCCGGCCATAACTCCTACGAGCAGTACTTC. The chain combines TRBV20-1 with TRBJ2-7; no definite D call. Trimming removed 2 bases from V and 0 bases from J, with 14 bases in between. The CDR3 extends over 15 amino acids. Per germline, CDR1 DFQATT and CDR2 SNEGSKA (reference sequence).

This clonotype was found a few times. The V gene is TRBV3-1, the J gene TRBJ2-1, with 7 nucleotides matching TRBD2. The CDR3 runs 13 residues. With 4 bases clipped from V and 7 bases from J, the junction kept 4 bases outside the gene matches. CDR1 LGHDT and CDR2 YNNKEL come from the germline V gene (reference sequence). DNA of the CDR3: TGTGCCAGCAGCCGCGGGGGTGTGAATGAGCAGTTCTTC. It translates to CASSRGGVNEQFF.

The J gene is TRBJ1-5, the V gene TRBV10-2; D uncertain. The CDR3 is made up of 15 amino acids. V lost 8 bases to trimming and J lost 4 bases, with 18 bases between them. Germline CDR1 WSHSY, CDR2 SAAADI. CDR3 nucleotides: TGCGCCAGCCACATCGTAGGCGGGAGGAATCAGCCCCAGCATTTT. This gives the protein CASHIVGGRNQPQHF.

The chain carries TRBV28 and TRBJ1-2; the match to TRBD1 covers 10 bases. The ends lost 10 bases at V and 2 bases at J; junction bases unmatched: 7. The CDR3 is 14 residues long. In germline, CDR1 is MDHEN, CDR2 SYDVKM. The DNA for the CDR3 is TGTGCCACAAACACGGGACAGGGGAACTATGGCTACACCTTC. The encoded protein is CATNTGQGNYGYTF.

This clonotype was seen a few times. V and J are TRBV28 and TRBJ1-4; D is ambiguous. The CDR3 is 13 amino acids. Germline-derived CDR1 and CDR2 are MDHEN and SYDVKM. V gave up 7 bases and J gave up 5 bases, with 11 bases separating them. DNA for the CDR3: TGTGCCAGCATGTGGGCTCAAAATGAAAAACTGTTTTTT. This translates into CASMWAQNEKLFF.

The gene calls are TRBV3-1 and TRBJ1-1; maybe TRBD1 (5 bases). Germline V lookup: CDR1 LGHDT, CDR2 YNNKEL (reference sequence). This CDR3 region has 15 residues. V lost 4 bases to trimming and J lost 2 bases, with 14 bases between them. CDR3 residues: CASSRTGPGNTEAFF. CDR3 nucleotide sequence: TGTGCCAGCAGCCGAACAGGACCTGGAAACACTGAAGCTTTCTTT.

The chain recombines TRBV28 with TRBJ2-1, with D perhaps matching TRBD2 (5 bases). The CDR3 has 16 residues. The V gene's germline CDR1 is MDHEN and CDR2 SYDVKM. V was trimmed by 3 bases and J by 0 bases, leaving 12 bases between them. This chain's CDR3 is CASSFRERSSYNEQFF. The CDR3 coding sequence is TGTGCCAGCAGTTTTAGAGAGCGGAGCTCCTACAATGAGCAGTTCTTC.